One sample yielded the 21 T cell receptor beta chains listed below, sequenced in a study of response to subunit inactivated influenza vaccine (dated by TCRdb to between 2017 and 2018). Library preparation used RT-PCR. Sequencing used an Illumina HiSeq 2500. TCRdb cleaned the public reads at Q25 with fastp, built clones with MiXCR and kept in-frame beta chains. Every CDR3 protein is listed once, alongside the most common genes and DNA of its rows. This sample has more than 700,000 distinct CDR3 sequences in its table, and around 20% of those were observed once. In total, the top ten clones hold more than 8.5% of the sample. The sequencing here drew on PBMCs from blood, taken more than 4 days after vaccination. The receptor set was obtained from a man aged 45-65 years who received an inactivated influenza vaccine. Donor details come from another sample of the same person, matched by shared clones.

The table lists this clonotype with a few counts. The chain carries TRBV20-1 and TRBJ2-4, with D maybe TRBD1 (5 bases). V lost 4 bases, J lost 6 bases, and 16 bases lay in between. CDR3 length equals 14 residues. From germline, CDR1 is DFQATT and CDR2 SNEGSKA (reference sequence). The CDR3: CSATLRVQGNIQYF. CDR3 in DNA: TGCAGTGCTACGCTCAGGGTGCAGGGAAACATTCAGTACTTC.

The V call is TRBV6-7, the J call TRBJ2-3, with D tentatively TRBD2 (7 bases). TRBV6-7 qualifies as an ORF whose function is uncertain. The CDR3 consists of 16 residues. Trimming stripped 2 bases from V and 0 bases from J, with 12 bases between. Here the CDR3 DNA reads TGTGCCAGCAGTTACAGCGGGACAACTAGCACAGATACGCAGTATTTT. This gives the protein CASSYSGTTSTDTQYF.

V usage is TRBV6-1 and J usage is TRBJ2-7; D is possibly TRBD1 (8 bases). CDR3 size: 15 residues. CDR1 is MNHNS and CDR2 is SASEGT in the germline V gene. Trimming shortened V by 5 bases and J by 1 base, and 15 bases separated the two germline ends. The CDR3 bases are TGTGCCAGCAGTCGAACAGGGGGGGGATCCTACGAGCAGTACTTC. Translation gives CASSRTGGGSYEQYF.

This clonotype was counted a few times. This sequence joins TRBV5-1 and TRBJ1-5; TRBD1 aligns across 7 bases. V gave up 0 bases and J gave up 3 bases; unmatched junction bases: 3. Germline V gene sequence: CDR1 SGHRS, CDR2 YFSETQ. The CDR3 is 15 amino acids. CDR3 bases: TGCGCCAGCAGCTTGGCAGGGGGATTCAATCAGCCCCAGCATTTT. Its protein is CASSLAGGFNQPQHF.

The CDR3 loop is CASSFAPEGAYEQYF. CDR3 in DNA: TGCGCCAGCAGCTTCGCCCCGGAGGGAGCCTACGAGCAGTACTTC. The gene calls are TRBV5-1 and TRBJ2-7; TRBD2 might be the D (6 bases). From germline, CDR1 is SGHRS and CDR2 YFSETQ. The CDR3 sequence is 15 residues long. V lost 2 bases, J lost 2 bases, and 14 bases lay in between.

This clonotype was detected only a few times. This rearrangement joins TRBV7-3 to TRBJ2-1; D is unresolved. Germline V gene data show CDR1 as SGHTA and CDR2 as FQGTGA. The CDR3 length is 13 residues. V was pared by 0 bases and J by 7 bases, with 7 bases between. The DNA of the CDR3 is TGTGCCAGCAGCTTAACGCTAGGTAATGAGCAGTTCTTC. Translation gives CASSLTLGNEQFF.

The chain couples TRBV20-1 to TRBJ2-7, with D tentatively TRBD2 (6 bases). The V end lost 2 bases, the J end lost 0 bases, and 11 bases lay between the germline ends. Germline-derived CDR1 and CDR2 are DFQATT and SNEGSKA (reference sequence). This CDR3 is built from 14 residues. The CDR3: CSARRGTSSYEQYF. CDR3 in DNA: TGCAGTGCTAGACGGGGGACGAGCTCCTACGAGCAGTACTTC.

This chain links TRBV7-2 with TRBJ2-7; 13 nucleotides match TRBD2. Germline CDR1 and CDR2: SGHTA and FQGNSA. The V gene end was trimmed by 1 base and the J gene end by 3 bases; junction bases not matched to a gene: 6. The CDR3 has 17 residues. CDR3 protein: CASSLGGLAGANYEQYF. The CDR3, as DNA: TGTGCCAGCAGCTTAGGAGGACTAGCGGGGGCAAACTACGAGCAGTACTTC.

This clonotype was observed a handful of times. This chain links TRBV2 with TRBJ1-5; D call uncertain. CDR3 length equals 14 residues. Germline loops: CDR1 SNHLY, CDR2 FYNNEI. Trimming cost V 6 bases and J 4 bases, with 13 bases left between them. The CDR3 region has the DNA TGTGCCAGCAGAACGTTCCGCGAGAATCAGCCCCAGCATTTT. Amino acid sequence: CASRTFRENQPQHF.

This clonotype was picked up a small number of times. This chain uses TRBV5-8 with TRBJ2-1, with 7 bases fitting TRBD2. V lost 1 base and J lost 6; bases outside the gene matches: 1. This CDR3 contains 13 residues. CDR1 and CDR2 (germline): SGHTS, YDEGEE. CDR3: CASSLTSVNEQFF. CDR3 in DNA: TGTGCCAGCAGCTTGACTAGCGTCAATGAGCAGTTCTTC.

This chain uses TRBV20-1 with TRBJ2-3, with D possibly being TRBD2 (5 bases). This CDR3 spans 14 amino acids. V lost 5 bases, J lost 6 bases, and 18 bases lay in between. CDR1 and CDR2 from the germline V gene are DFQATT and SNEGSKA (reference sequence). The CDR3 loop reads CSALSPAGSDTQYF. DNA of the CDR3: TGCAGTGCTTTATCCCCGGCGGGCAGCGATACGCAGTATTTT.

The rearrangement uses TRBV10-3 and TRBJ1-1, with 10 bases fitting TRBD1. The J segment lost 7 bases and the V segment lost 6 bases, leaving 5 bases of the junction unmatched. Germline CDR1 is ENHRY and CDR2 is SYGVKD. The CDR3 contains 13 residues. CDR3 loop: CAIRGTGESEAFF. CDR3 DNA: TGTGCCATCAGGGGGACAGGGGAGAGTGAAGCTTTCTTT.

The CDR3 spells CASSLEGAPGYTF. CDR3 nucleotide sequence: TGTGCCAGCAGCTTAGAAGGGGCGCCTGGCTACACCTTC. V is TRBV7-2 and J is TRBJ1-2; D possibly corresponds to TRBD1 (5 bases). The germline gives CDR1 SGHTA, CDR2 FQGNSA. Trimming removed 1 base at V and 7 bases at J, with 10 bases between. The CDR3 is 13 amino acids.

The J gene is TRBJ1-1, the V gene TRBV20-1; no clear D gene. This CDR3 is built from 12 residues. Germline CDR1 DFQATT, CDR2 SNEGSKA (reference sequence). V was clipped by 6 bases and J by 1 base, with 9 bases between them. CDR3 protein: CSAPQWNTEAFF. In DNA form, the CDR3 reads TGCAGTGCACCTCAGTGGAACACTGAAGCTTTCTTT.

Only a few counts were recorded for this clonotype. The chain combines TRBV6-5 with TRBJ1-2; maybe TRBD1 (6 bases). V dropped 2 bases and J dropped 4 bases, with 11 bases sitting between them. The CDR3 covers 14 residues. Germline CDR1 is MNHEY and CDR2 is SVGAGI. The CDR3 nucleotides are TGTGCCAGCAGTTACCTGGACAGATTCTATGGCTACACCTTC. Translating it yields CASSYLDRFYGYTF.

The chain combines TRBV11-2 with TRBJ2-3; 10 nucleotides align to TRBD2. This CDR3 is built from 16 residues. Trimming at V came to 4 bases and at J to 1 base, leaving 5 bases not matched to a gene. CDR1 SGHAT and CDR2 FQNNGV come from the germline V gene. The CDR3 is CASSWYLAGGTDTQYF. The CDR3 nucleotides read TGTGCCAGCAGCTGGTACCTAGCGGGAGGCACAGATACGCAGTATTTT. Full variable domain (remainder filled in from reference TRBV11-2 and TRBJ2-3): EAGVAQSPRYKIIEKRQSVAFWCNPISGHATLYWYQQILGQGPKLLIQFQNNGVVDDSQLPKDRFSAERLKGVDSTLKIQPAKLEDSAVYLCASSWYLAGGTDTQYFGPGTRLTVL.

This chain links TRBV7-2 with TRBJ2-7; 11 bases map to TRBD2. Per germline, CDR1 SGHTA and CDR2 FQGNSA. The CDR3 sequence is 14 residues long. The junction had 1 base not matched to a gene; V was cut back by 6 bases and J by 0 bases. CDR3 region: CASRTSGDSYEQYF. The DNA of the CDR3 is TGTGCCAGCAGGACTAGCGGGGACTCCTACGAGCAGTACTTC.

The rearrangement links TRBV2 to TRBJ2-3; 10 bases agree with TRBD2. V lost 4 bases and J lost 3; bases outside the gene matches: 4. CDR1 is SNHLY, CDR2 FYNNEI, per germline. This CDR3 is 15 amino acids long. CDR3 region: CASSVSLAGTDTQYF. CDR3 nucleotides: TGTGCCAGCAGTGTGTCACTAGCGGGAACAGATACGCAGTATTTT.

This clonotype was seen at least ten times. The chain employs TRBV4-3 and TRBJ1-2; D is unresolved. Trimming shortened V by 8 bases and J by 4 bases, and 17 bases separated the two germline ends. The CDR3 totals 14 residues. Germline V lookup: CDR1 LGHNA, CDR2 YSLEER. CDR3 in amino acids: CASSPAIVSYGYTF. In DNA, the CDR3 is TGCGCCAGCTCTCCAGCAATCGTTTCCTATGGCTACACCTTC.

The chain has TRBV29-1 and TRBJ2-1; D may be TRBD2 (6 bases). This CDR3 contains 14 residues. CDR1 SQVTM and CDR2 ANQGSEA come from the germline V gene. Between the trimmed V and J ends, which lost 4 bases and 5 bases, there was a span of 15 bases. DNA for the CDR3: TGCAGCGTTGCGGCCGGGCGGGAAAACAATGAGCAGTTCTTC. It translates to CSVAAGRENNEQFF.

The chain has TRBV20-1 and TRBJ2-1; D is perhaps TRBD2 (6 bases). Per the germline V gene, CDR1 is DFQATT and CDR2 is SNEGSKA (reference sequence). CDR3 length equals 15 residues. The V end was cut by 3 bases, the J end by 7 bases, with 19 bases between. CDR3 region: CSASFSGLRQNEQFF. The DNA for the CDR3 is TGCAGTGCTAGTTTTTCGGGACTCCGCCAAAATGAGCAGTTCTTC.